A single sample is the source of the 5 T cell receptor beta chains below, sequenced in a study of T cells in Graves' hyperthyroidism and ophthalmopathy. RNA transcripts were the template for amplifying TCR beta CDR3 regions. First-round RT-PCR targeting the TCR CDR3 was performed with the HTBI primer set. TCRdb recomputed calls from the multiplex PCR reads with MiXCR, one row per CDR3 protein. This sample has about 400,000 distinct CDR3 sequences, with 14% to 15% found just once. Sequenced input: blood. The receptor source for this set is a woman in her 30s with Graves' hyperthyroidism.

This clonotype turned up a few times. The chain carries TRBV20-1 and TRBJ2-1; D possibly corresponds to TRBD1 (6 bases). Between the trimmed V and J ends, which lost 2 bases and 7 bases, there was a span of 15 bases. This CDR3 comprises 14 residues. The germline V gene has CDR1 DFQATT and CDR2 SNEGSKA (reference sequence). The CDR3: CSARRQHRENEQFF. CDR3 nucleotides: TGCAGTGCTAGACGACAACACAGGGAAAATGAGCAGTTCTTC.

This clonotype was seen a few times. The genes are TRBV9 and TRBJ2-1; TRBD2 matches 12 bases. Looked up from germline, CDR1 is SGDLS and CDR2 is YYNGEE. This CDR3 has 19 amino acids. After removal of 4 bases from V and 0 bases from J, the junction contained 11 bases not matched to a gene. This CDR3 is CASSPEGLAGLISYNEQFF. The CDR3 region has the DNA TGTGCCAGCAGCCCAGAAGGACTAGCGGGGCTTATCTCCTACAATGAGCAGTTCTTC. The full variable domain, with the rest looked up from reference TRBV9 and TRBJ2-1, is DSGVTQTPKHLITATGQRVTLRCSPRSGDLSVYWYQQSLDQGLQFLIQYYNGEERAKGNILERFSAQQFPDLHSELNLSSLELGDSALYFCASSPEGLAGLISYNEQFFGPGTRLTVL.

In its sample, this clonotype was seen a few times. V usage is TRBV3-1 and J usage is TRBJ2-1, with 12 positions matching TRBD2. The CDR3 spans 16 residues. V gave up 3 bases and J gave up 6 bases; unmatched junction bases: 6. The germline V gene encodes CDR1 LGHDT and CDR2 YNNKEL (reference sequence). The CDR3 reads CASSQNPSGRANEQFF. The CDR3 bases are TGTGCCAGCAGCCAGAACCCTAGCGGGAGGGCCAATGAGCAGTTCTTC.

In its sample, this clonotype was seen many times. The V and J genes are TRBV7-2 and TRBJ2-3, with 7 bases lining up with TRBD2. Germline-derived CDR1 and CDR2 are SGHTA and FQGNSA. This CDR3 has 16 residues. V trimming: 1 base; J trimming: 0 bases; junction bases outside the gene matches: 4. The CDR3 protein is CASSLDLAVSTDTQYF. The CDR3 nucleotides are TGTGCCAGCAGCTTAGACCTAGCGGTGAGCACAGATACGCAGTATTTT.

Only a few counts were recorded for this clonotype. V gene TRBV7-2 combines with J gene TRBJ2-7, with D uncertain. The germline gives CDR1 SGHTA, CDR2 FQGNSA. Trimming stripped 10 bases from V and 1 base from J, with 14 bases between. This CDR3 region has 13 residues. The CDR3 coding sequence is TGTGCCAACACGGCCTCAAATTCCTACGAGCAGTACTTC. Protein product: CANTASNSYEQYF.